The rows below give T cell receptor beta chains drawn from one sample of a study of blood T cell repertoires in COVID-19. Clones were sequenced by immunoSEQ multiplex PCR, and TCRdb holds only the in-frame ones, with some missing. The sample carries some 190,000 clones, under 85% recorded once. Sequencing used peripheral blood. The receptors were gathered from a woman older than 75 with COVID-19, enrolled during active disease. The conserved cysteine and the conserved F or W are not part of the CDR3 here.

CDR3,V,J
ASSVAGVYNEQF,TRBV2,TRBJ2-1
SAGTSGGYTQY,TRBV29-1,TRBJ2-3
ASGDAGGEAQPQH,TRBV28,TRBJ1-5
ASSTQGNQPQH,TRBV6-6,TRBJ1-5
ASSDYQGSGNTIY,TRBV9,TRBJ1-3
ASSRSGTQNTGELF,TRBV18,TRBJ2-2
ASSGQGGETQY,TRBV12-3/TRBV12-4,TRBJ2-5
ASSLRGLPLH,TRBV7-2,TRBJ1-6
ARSLRTGGGFYEQY,TRBV5-3,TRBJ2-7
ASSQTGGSYEQY,TRBV5-1,TRBJ2-7
ASSLDQAPNYGYT,TRBV5-1,TRBJ1-2
ASRDRERQNSPLH,TRBV6-5,TRBJ1-6
ASSLFQGLGNEQF,TRBV5-1,TRBJ2-1
ASKADPGNQPQH,TRBV19,TRBJ1-5
ASSLAGGALPSPLH,TRBV5-4,TRBJ1-6
AVERDTGF,TRBV6-5,TRBJ2-1
ASSLGASGYQETQY,TRBV7-2,TRBJ2-5
ASRWTSGDNEQF,TRBV3-1/TRBV3-2,TRBJ2-1
ASSYANRGRNYGYT,TRBV6-5,TRBJ1-2
ASSETDGQGIGNTIY,TRBV7-9,TRBJ1-3
ASRDRGGGYGYT,TRBV2,TRBJ1-2
ASSATGFNSPQH,TRBV27,TRBJ1-5
ASSERGSTDTQY,TRBV25-1,TRBJ2-3
ASSFLPGSNEKLF,TRBV7-9,TRBJ1-4
ASSLQGTGANVLT,TRBV6-5,TRBJ2-6
ASSYSLSKRTTTDTQY,TRBV6-2/TRBV6-3,TRBJ2-3
AISAGYEQF,TRBV10-3,TRBJ2-1
ASSEARQGIFATNEKLF,TRBV2,TRBJ1-4
ASTPTGEYEKLF,TRBV10-3,TRBJ1-4
ATSSGGTGELF,TRBV15,TRBJ2-2
ASSEGRDTEAF,TRBV6-4,TRBJ1-1
ASSRTPLQAQGYT,TRBV5-1,TRBJ1-2
ASSFGGNTEAF,TRBV7-9,TRBJ1-1
ASSLRQLEAF,TRBV5-8,TRBJ1-1
ASSTGSTGELF,TRBV18,TRBJ2-2
ASRVDRGVLYGYT,TRBV2,TRBJ1-2
ASSYQTGTNTGELF,TRBV6-5,TRBJ2-2
ASSLGLLVDYGYT,TRBV5-5,TRBJ1-2
ASSPGTAGANVLT,TRBV18,TRBJ2-6
ASSQRESGISL,TRBV3-1/TRBV3-2,TRBJ2-1
ASSRTVQGETQY,TRBV18,TRBJ2-5
ASSIQRVNEQF,TRBV11-2,TRBJ2-1
ASSVGQGLREPQH,TRBV9,TRBJ1-5
ASSLGGLQETQY,TRBV7-8,TRBJ2-5
ASSLEGSGPETQY,TRBV5-1,TRBJ2-5
ASSIGQGDSYNEQF,TRBV19,TRBJ2-1
ASNVGQSEAF,TRBV2,TRBJ1-1
ASSLGARLAGAF,TRBV5-8,TRBJ1-1
ASSPPSVDPYEQY,TRBV18,TRBJ2-7
ASSGGPSPYEQY,TRBV9,TRBJ2-7
ASSIGLAGETQY,TRBV19,TRBJ2-5
AISAPGVEKLF,TRBV10-3,TRBJ1-4